This T cell receptor beta chain came from a study of T cells expressing NK-cell markers. Whole-study context: Seropositivity for HCMV was found in seven of the eight sequenced donors, with one seronegative. Overall study results and limits: Of the CD8+ T cells in six or seven donors, roughly 1.0-7.5% belonged to dominant NKG2C+ clonotypes. The same clonotypes also predominated in the CD3+CD56-NKG2C+ fraction of several donors.

Using the 5' RACE reads, TCRdb records one entry per CDR3 protein without DNA. The ten most abundant clones cover roughly 3.5% of a sample with around 550,000 distinct CDR3 sequences. The CDR3 covers 14 residues. CDR1 and CDR2 from the germline V gene are SGHTA and FQGNSA. A word on this clonotype: What it recognizes is unknown.

The sequence was collected from a young man in good health. The chain combines TRBV7-2 with TRBJ2-7; TCRdb lists TRBD2, though no DNA is available to test this call. The sample taken for sequencing was blood T cells: a sorted CD56 or NKG2C T cell subset, CD4+ or CD8+ T cells, or bulk PBMC T cells (not recorded which). The CDR3 spells CASSLMGREGEQYF.